The clone carrying this T cell receptor (beta chain) was detected only a few times. Its antigen is still unknown. The ends were cut back, 1 base at V and 2 bases at J, with 8 bases in the middle. The germline V gene has CDR1 SGHTA and CDR2 FQGNSA. CDR3 size: 14 residues. The sequenced template was cDNA made from the entire isolated RNA. Generated by immunoSEQ multiplex PCR, the TCRdb table keeps only in-frame clones and is missing some. The data hold roughly 450,000 clones, with roughly an eighth observed a single time. The source of the sample is a study of beta chain features in type 1 diabetes. Overall study: Examination covered almost 110,000,000 sorted cells spanning all samples.

General study points: TCRB CDR3s from Type 1 diabetes patients were moderately but significantly shorter in all four CD4+ subsets. The study found that naive, central memory and Treg TCRB repertoires appeared more similar in patients than in healthy donors.

A single heparinised draw of approximately 0.11 L on average was taken per donor. The genes are TRBV7-2 and TRBJ2-5; D call uncertain. The source is a woman aged 18-29 years in good health. Sequencing was carried out using naive CD4+ T cells from blood. The CDR3 sequence is CASSLGGKQETQYF. The DNA of the CDR3 is TGTGCCAGCAGCTTAGGTGGGAAACAAGAGACCCAGTACTTC.